This is a list of T cell receptor beta chains from one sample in a study of blood T cell repertoires in COVID-19. Measured with immunoSEQ multiplex PCR; TCRdb has only the in-frame clones, and not every one. Found here are some 360,000 clones, 70% to 90% of them singletons; the top ten hold under 3%. What was sequenced was peripheral blood. All receptors derive from a woman aged 55 to 70 with COVID-19, enrolled during active disease. Each CDR3 is given with its conserved first and last residue. Fields, in order: D gene, clone size, V gene, J gene, CDR3 DNA, CDR3 protein. The D gene is left open where the match is weak. Size is omitted from some rows. Given values are once, few, many or a class for expanded clones.

TRBD1,-,TRBV7-6,TRBJ2-7,TGTGCCAGCAGCTTAGCGGGACAGGGTGCGTACGAGCAGTACTTC,CASSLAGQGAYEQYF
TRBD1,-,TRBV12-5,TRBJ1-1,TGTGCTAGTGGACTAGGACAGGGAAACACTGAAGCTTTCTTT,CASGLGQGNTEAFF
-,once,TRBV14,TRBJ2-3,TGTGCCAGCAGCCAAGATGGCGATCCAGGCGATACGCAGTATTTT,CASSQDGDPGDTQYF
TRBD1,few,TRBV12-3/TRBV12-4,TRBJ1-1,TGTGCCAGCAGTTTGACAGGGACCACTGAAGCTTTCTTT,CASSLTGTTEAFF
-,-,TRBV3-1/TRBV3-2,TRBJ2-2,TGTGCCAGCAGCCAAGGAGCAGGGTACACCGGGGAGCTGTTTTTT,CASSQGAGYTGELFF
TRBD2,-,TRBV7-3,TRBJ2-3,TGTGCCAGCAGCGGGGGACTAGTGACAGATACGCAGTATTTT,CASSGGLVTDTQYF
TRBD1,-,TRBV5-5,TRBJ2-7,TGTGCCAGCAGCAGGACAGGGGGCGTCTCCTACGAGCAGTACTTC,CASSRTGGVSYEQYF
TRBD2,-,TRBV5-1,TRBJ2-5,TGCGCCAGCAGTCCTGCGGGGGGCCAAGAGACCCAGTACTTC,CASSPAGGQETQYF
-,few,TRBV11-3,TRBJ2-3,TGTGCCAGCCGTTACAGGGGGACTAGCCACAATCTCGATACGCAGTATTTT,CASRYRGTSHNLDTQYF
TRBD1,-,TRBV4-1,TRBJ2-6,TGCGCCAGCAGCCGGGACAGGGGTACAGGGGCCAACGTCCTGACTTTC,CASSRDRGTGANVLTF
-,-,TRBV19,TRBJ2-1,TGTGCCAGTAGTACATACCGGACGGACCAGGGTGAGCAGTTCTTC,CASSTYRTDQGEQFF
-,-,TRBV5-1,TRBJ1-2,TGCGCCAGCAGCTCTCAGGGGTTGAGCTACACCTTC,CASSSQGLSYTF
-,-,TRBV2,TRBJ1-5,TGTGCCAGCAGGACTCGGGGGGATAATCAGCCCCAGCATTTT,CASRTRGDNQPQHF
TRBD2,-,TRBV15,TRBJ2-5,TGTGCCACCAGCAACCTAGCGGGTAAACAAGAGACCCAGTACTTC,CATSNLAGKQETQYF
-,-,TRBV30,TRBJ1-5,TGTGCCTGGAGTTTAGGGGACAATCAGCCCCAGCATTTT,CAWSLGDNQPQHF
TRBD2,-,TRBV7-6,TRBJ2-5,TGTGCCAGCAGCCCCCGGATAGCGGGGGGGCTATCCCCCACAAGAGAGACCCAGTACTTC,CASSPRIAGGLSPTRETQYF
-,-,TRBV21-1,TRBJ1-4,TGTGCCAGCAGCACTGGGCCTTATGGGTCTAATGAAAAACTGTTTTTT,CASSTGPYGSNEKLFF
-,-,TRBV5-1,TRBJ2-7,TGCGCCAGCAGCTTGGTCTCAGCCTACGAGCAGTACTTC,CASSLVSAYEQYF
-,-,TRBV29-1,TRBJ2-5,TGCAGCGTGGACAGCCCCCAAGAGACCCAGTACTTC,CSVDSPQETQYF
-,few,TRBV18,TRBJ2-7,TGTGCCAGCTCACTGACTCACTCCTACGAGCAGTACTTC,CASSLTHSYEQYF
-,-,TRBV6-5,TRBJ2-7,TGTGCCAGCAGTAAACAGGGTGGTATTGACGAGCAGTACTTC,CASSKQGGIDEQYF
TRBD1,-,TRBV7-9,TRBJ1-2,TGTGCCAGCAGCGCATCCGACAGGGTTGACGGCTACACCTTC,CASSASDRVDGYTF
-,-,TRBV27,TRBJ1-1,TGTGCCAGCAGGACAGGCCGAACTGAAGCTTTCTTT,CASRTGRTEAFF
-,-,TRBV18,TRBJ1-2,TGTGCCAGCTCACCAGCGTACAGAGCTATGAACTATGGCTACACCTTC,CASSPAYRAMNYGYTF
-,-,TRBV12-3/TRBV12-4,TRBJ1-2,TGTGCCAGCAGTTTGGACTTGAGAGGCTACACCTTC,CASSLDLRGYTF
-,-,TRBV6-6,TRBJ1-5,TGTGCCAGCAGTTACTCGGGCAGCGGGCAGCCCCAGCATTTT,CASSYSGSGQPQHF
TRBD1,-,TRBV5-6,TRBJ1-2,TGTGCCAGCAGTGGCCGCCTGTCGGACAGGCGAGGCTACACCTTC,CASSGRLSDRRGYTF
-,few,TRBV7-9,TRBJ1-1,TGTGCCAGCAGACCATATCCCCAGGGTGGCACTGAAGCTTTCTTT,CASRPYPQGGTEAFF
-,-,TRBV7-3,TRBJ2-1,TGTGCCAGCAGCTTAGCCCCCCTGAGCTCCTACAATGAGCAGTTCTTC,CASSLAPLSSYNEQFF
TRBD1,-,TRBV19,TRBJ1-1,TGTGCCAGTAGTACTCCGGGACAGGGTGTACAGGGAGCTTTCTTT,CASSTPGQGVQGAFF
TRBD1,-,TRBV6-1,TRBJ1-5,TGTGCCAGCAGTGAAGCTCTCAGGGGGAAGCAGCCCCAGCATTTT,CASSEALRGKQPQHF
-,-,TRBV7-3,TRBJ1-3,TGTGCCAGCAGCCCACGGACAAGCTCTGGAAACACCATATATTTT,CASSPRTSSGNTIYF
-,few,TRBV12-5,TRBJ1-2,TGTGCTAGTGGCCTTACTAACTATGGCTACACCTTC,CASGLTNYGYTF
-,-,TRBV5-1,TRBJ2-1,TGCGCCAGCAGCTTCCGGGGGGCGTCCTACAATGAGCAGTTCTTC,CASSFRGASYNEQFF
-,once,TRBV18,TRBJ2-7,TGTGCCAGCTCTCAGGGCAGTACCTACGAGCAGTACTTC,CASSQGSTYEQYF
-,once,TRBV5-1,TRBJ1-4,TGCGCCAGCAGCTTGGTCGGGGTAAAAGGGAATGAAAAACTGTTTTTT,CASSLVGVKGNEKLFF
TRBD1,-,TRBV6-1,TRBJ1-2,TGTGCCAGCAGTGAAGCGTTGGGACAGAACTATGGCTACACCTTC,CASSEALGQNYGYTF
TRBD2,-,TRBV18,TRBJ2-1,TGTGCCAGCTCACCATGGCGGGGGGGCCGAGATGAGCAGTTCTTC,CASSPWRGGRDEQFF
-,-,TRBV7-8,TRBJ1-3,TGTGCCAGCAGCCTCTTACTTGGAAACACCATATATTTT,CASSLLLGNTIYF
-,-,TRBV7-9,TRBJ2-7,TGTGCCAGCAGCTTAGGACTAGTGGAGTACGAGCAGTACTTC,CASSLGLVEYEQYF
TRBD2,once,TRBV9,TRBJ2-1,TGTGCCAGCACTTCGAGCGGGGCGGTTGGGGAGCAGTTCTTC,CASTSSGAVGEQFF
TRBD1,once,TRBV5-1,TRBJ1-2,TGCGCCAGCAGCTTGGACGGGACAGGGGGTGGCTACACCTTC,CASSLDGTGGGYTF
-,-,TRBV27,TRBJ2-5,TGTGCCAGCAGTTTATCCCCTCGCGGAGAGACCCAGTACTTC,CASSLSPRGETQYF
-,-,TRBV10-3,TRBJ1-1,TGTGCCATCAGTGACCCCCGGCAGGGGTACACTGAAGCTTTCTTT,CAISDPRQGYTEAFF